This T cell receptor (beta chain) came from a study of OX40 agonist ivuxolimab in advanced cancers. The CDR3 is 14 residues long. The V and J ends lost 5 bases and 5 bases, in that order; junction bases with no gene match: 7. From germline, CDR1 is LNHDA and CDR2 SQIVND (reference sequence). Repertoires were generated with immunoSEQ multiplex PCR, while TCRdb's copy carries only in-frame clones and drops some. Here the sample spans 35,000 to 50,000 clones, around nine tenths being singletons. V and J are TRBV19 and TRBJ1-1; 8 nucleotides agree with TRBD1. This sequence originates from an adult with an advanced solid tumor such as melanoma, head and neck, liver or kidney cancer. The sample in question was CD4+ or CD8+ T cells sorted from blood, obtained in a trial of the OX40 agonist ivuxolimab. DNA of the CDR3: TGTGCCAGTAGTTCAAGCAGGGGGCAAACTGAAGCTTTCTTT. Translating it yields CASSSSRGQTEAFF. Combining the CDR3 with reference TRBV19 and TRBJ1-1 gives the whole variable domain DGGITQSPKYLFRKEGQNVTLSCEQNLNHDAMYWYRQDPGQGLRLIYYSQIVNDFQKGDIAEGYSVSREKKESFPLTVTSAQKNPTAFYLCASSSSRGQTEAFFGQGTRLTVV.